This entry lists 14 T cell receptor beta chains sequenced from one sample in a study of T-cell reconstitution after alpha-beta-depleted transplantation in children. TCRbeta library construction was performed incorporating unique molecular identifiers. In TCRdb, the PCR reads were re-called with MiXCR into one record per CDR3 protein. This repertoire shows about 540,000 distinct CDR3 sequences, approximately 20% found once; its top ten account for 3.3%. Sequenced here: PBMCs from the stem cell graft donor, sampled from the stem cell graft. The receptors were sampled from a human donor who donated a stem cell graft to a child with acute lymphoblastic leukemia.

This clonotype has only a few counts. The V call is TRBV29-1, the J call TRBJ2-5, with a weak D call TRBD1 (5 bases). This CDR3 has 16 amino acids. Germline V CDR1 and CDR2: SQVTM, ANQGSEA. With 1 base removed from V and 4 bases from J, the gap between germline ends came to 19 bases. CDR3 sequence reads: CSVEGRARVGRETQYF. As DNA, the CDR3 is TGCAGCGTTGAAGGCCGCGCTAGGGTGGGGCGAGAGACCCAGTACTTC.

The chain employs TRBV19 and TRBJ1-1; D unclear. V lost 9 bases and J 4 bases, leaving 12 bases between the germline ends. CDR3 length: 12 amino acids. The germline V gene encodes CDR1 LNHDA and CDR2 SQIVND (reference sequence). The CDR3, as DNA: TGTGCCAGCCTACATTGGGGCACTGAAGCTTTCTTT. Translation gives CASLHWGTEAFF. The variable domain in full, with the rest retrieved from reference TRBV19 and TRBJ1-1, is DGGITQSPKYLFRKEGQNVTLSCEQNLNHDAMYWYRQDPGQGLRLIYYSQIVNDFQKGDIAEGYSVSREKKESFPLTVTSAQKNPTAFYLCASLHWGTEAFFGQGTRLTVV.

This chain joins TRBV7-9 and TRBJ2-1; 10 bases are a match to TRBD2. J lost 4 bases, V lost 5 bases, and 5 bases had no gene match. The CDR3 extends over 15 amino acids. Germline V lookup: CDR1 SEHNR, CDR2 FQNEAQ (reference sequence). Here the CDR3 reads CASSPWTSGYNEQFF. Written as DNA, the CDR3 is TGTGCCAGCAGCCCGTGGACTAGCGGATACAATGAGCAGTTCTTC.

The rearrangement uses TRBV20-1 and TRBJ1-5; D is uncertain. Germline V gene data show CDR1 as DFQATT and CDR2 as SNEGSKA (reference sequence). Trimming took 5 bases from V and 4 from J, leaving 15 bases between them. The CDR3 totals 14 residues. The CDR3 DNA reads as TGCAGTGCTCCCGACCGTAATCCTAATCAGCCCCAGCATTTT. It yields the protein CSAPDRNPNQPQHF.

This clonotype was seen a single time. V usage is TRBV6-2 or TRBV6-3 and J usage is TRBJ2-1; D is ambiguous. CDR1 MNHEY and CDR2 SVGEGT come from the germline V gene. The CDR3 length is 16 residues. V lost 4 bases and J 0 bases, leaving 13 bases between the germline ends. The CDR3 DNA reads TGTGCCAGCAGTTCCCGTACCCCAAGCTCCTACAATGAGCAGTTCTTC. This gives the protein CASSSRTPSSYNEQFF.

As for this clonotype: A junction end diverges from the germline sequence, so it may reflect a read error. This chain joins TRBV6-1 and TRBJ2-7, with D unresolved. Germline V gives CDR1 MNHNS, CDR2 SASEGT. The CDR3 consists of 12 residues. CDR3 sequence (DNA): TGTGTCAGCGTCGGCGTTTCCTACGAGCAGTACTTC. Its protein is CVSVGVSYEQYF.

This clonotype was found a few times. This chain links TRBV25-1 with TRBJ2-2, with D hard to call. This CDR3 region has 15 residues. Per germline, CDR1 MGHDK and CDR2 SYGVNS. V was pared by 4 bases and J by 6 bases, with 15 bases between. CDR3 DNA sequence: TGTGCCAGCAGTGCTCCTCCGGGTTCCTCCGGGGAGCTGTTTTTT. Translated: CASSAPPGSSGELFF. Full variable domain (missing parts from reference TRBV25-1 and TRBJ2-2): EADIYQTPRYLVIGTGKKITLECSQTMGHDKMYWYQQDPGMELHLIHYSYGVNSTEKGDLSSESTVSRIRTEHFPLTLESARPSHTSQYLCASSAPPGSSGELFFGEGSRLTVL.

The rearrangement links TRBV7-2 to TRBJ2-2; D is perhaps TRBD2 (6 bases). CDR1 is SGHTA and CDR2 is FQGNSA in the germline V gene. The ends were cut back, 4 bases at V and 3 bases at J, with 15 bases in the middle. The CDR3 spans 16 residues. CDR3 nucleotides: TGTGCCAGCAGCTCGCGTCCGGGGGTATACACCGGGGAGCTGTTTTTT. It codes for CASSSRPGVYTGELFF.

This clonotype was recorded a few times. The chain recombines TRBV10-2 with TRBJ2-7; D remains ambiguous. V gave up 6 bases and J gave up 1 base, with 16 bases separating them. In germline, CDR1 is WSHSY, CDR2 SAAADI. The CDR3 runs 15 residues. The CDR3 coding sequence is TGCGCCAGCAGCGAAACTTATGCGGTATCCTACGAGCAGTACTTC. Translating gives CASSETYAVSYEQYF.

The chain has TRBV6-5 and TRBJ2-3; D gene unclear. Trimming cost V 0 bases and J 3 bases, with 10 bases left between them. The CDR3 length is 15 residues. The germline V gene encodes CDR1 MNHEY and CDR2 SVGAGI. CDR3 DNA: TGTGCCAGCAGTTACTCCGCTGGGGTTACAGATACGCAGTATTTT. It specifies CASSYSAGVTDTQYF.

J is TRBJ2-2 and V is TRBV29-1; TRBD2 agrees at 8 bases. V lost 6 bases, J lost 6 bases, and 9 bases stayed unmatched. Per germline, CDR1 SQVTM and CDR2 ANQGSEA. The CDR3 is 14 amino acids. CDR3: CSVPGLAGAGELFF. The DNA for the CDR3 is TGCAGCGTCCCCGGACTAGCTGGCGCCGGGGAGCTGTTTTTT.

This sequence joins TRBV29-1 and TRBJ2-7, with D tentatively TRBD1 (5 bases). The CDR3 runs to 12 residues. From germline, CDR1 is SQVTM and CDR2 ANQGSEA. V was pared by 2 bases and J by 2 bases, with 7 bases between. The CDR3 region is CSVESGPYEQYF. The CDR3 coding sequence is TGCAGCGTTGAATCAGGGCCCTACGAGCAGTACTTC.

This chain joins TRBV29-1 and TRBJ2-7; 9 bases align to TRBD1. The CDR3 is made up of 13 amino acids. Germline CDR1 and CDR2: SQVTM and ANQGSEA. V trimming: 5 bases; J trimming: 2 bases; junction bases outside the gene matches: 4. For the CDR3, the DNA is TGCAGCGTTCGGACAGGGGAAACCTACGAGCAGTACTTC. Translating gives CSVRTGETYEQYF.

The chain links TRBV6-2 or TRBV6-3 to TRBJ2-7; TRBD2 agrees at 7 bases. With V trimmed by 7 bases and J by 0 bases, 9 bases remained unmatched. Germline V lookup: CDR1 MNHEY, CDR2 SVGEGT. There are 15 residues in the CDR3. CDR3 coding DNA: TGTGCCAGCACCCTACCACAGCGGGGCTCCTACGAGCAGTACTTC. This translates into CASTLPQRGSYEQYF.